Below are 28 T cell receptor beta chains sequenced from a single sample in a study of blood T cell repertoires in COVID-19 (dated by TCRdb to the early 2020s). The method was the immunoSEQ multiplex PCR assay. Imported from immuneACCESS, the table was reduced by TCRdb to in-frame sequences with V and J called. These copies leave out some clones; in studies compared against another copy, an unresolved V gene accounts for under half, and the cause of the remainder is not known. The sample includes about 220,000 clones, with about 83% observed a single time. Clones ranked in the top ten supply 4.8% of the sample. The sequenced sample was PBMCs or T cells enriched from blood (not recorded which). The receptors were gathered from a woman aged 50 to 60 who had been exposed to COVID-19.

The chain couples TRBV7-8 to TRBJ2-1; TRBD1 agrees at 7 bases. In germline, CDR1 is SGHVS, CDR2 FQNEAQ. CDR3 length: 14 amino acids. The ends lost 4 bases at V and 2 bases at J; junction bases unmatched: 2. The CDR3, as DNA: TGTGCCAGCAGCTCAGGGGGTACCTACAATGAGCAGTTCTTC. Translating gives CASSSGGTYNEQFF.

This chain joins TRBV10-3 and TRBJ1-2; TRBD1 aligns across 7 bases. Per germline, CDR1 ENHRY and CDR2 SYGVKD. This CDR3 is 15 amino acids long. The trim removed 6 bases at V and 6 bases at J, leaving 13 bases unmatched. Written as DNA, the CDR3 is TGTGCCATCAGGAGACAGGGAACAGGAGTAGATGGCTACACCTTC. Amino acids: CAIRRQGTGVDGYTF.

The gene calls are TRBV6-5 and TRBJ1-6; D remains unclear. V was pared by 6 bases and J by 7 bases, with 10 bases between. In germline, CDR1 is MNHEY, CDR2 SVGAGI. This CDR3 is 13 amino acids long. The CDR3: CASSLRENSPLHF. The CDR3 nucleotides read TGTGCCAGCAGCCTCCGGGAGAATTCACCCCTCCACTTT.

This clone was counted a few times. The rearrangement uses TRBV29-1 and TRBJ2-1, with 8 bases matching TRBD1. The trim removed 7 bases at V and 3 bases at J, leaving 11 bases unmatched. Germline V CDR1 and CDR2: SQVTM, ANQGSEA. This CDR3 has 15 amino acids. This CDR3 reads CSGQGGDRFYNEQFF. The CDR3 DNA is TGCAGCGGCCAAGGAGGGGACAGGTTCTACAATGAGCAGTTCTTC.

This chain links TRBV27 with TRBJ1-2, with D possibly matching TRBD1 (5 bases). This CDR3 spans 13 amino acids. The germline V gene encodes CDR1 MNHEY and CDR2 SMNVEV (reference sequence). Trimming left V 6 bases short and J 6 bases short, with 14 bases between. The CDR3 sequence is CASSLITGHGYTF. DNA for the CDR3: TGTGCCAGCAGCCTCATTACAGGCCATGGCTACACCTTC.

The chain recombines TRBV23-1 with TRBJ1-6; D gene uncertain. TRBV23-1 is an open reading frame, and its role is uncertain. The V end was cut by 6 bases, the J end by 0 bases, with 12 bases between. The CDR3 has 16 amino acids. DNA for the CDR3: TGCGCCAGCAGCCTCGTTGGGAGCTCCTATAATTCACCCCTCCACTTT. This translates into CASSLVGSSYNSPLHF.

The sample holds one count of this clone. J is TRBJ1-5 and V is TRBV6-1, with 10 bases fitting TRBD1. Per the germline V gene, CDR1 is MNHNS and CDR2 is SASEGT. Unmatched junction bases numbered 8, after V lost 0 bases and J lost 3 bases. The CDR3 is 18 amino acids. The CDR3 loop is CASSEARHGTGDNQPQHF. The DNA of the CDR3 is TGTGCCAGCAGTGAAGCGCGACACGGGACAGGGGACAATCAGCCCCAGCATTTT.

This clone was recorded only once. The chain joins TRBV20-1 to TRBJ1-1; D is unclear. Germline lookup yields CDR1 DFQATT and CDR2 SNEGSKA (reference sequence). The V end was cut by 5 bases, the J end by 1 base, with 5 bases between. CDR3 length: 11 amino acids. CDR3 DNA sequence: TGCAGTGCTTCCAGGAACACTGAAGCTTTCTTT. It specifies CSASRNTEAFF.

The CDR3, as DNA: TGTGCCAGCTCACCCGGGGGGCGGGCCACAGATACGCAGTATTTT. It translates to CASSPGGRATDTQYF. The chain is built from TRBV18 and TRBJ2-3; maybe TRBD2 (7 bases). Germline V gene lookup returns CDR1 KGHSH and CDR2 LQKENI. V lost 3 bases to trimming and J lost 2 bases, with 12 bases between them. The CDR3 runs to 15 residues.

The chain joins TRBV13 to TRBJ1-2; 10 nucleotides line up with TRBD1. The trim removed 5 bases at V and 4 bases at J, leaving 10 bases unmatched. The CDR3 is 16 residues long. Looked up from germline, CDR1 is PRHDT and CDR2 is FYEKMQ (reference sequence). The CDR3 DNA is TGTGCCAGCAGCATCTACCGGGACAGGGGTTCCTATGGCTACACCTTC. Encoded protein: CASSIYRDRGSYGYTF.

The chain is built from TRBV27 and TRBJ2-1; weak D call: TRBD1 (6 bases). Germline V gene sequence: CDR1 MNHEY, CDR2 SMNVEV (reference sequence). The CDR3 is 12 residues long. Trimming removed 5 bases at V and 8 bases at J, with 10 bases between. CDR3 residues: CASSVRGYEQFF. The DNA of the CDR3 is TGTGCCAGCAGTGTAAGGGGGTATGAGCAGTTCTTC.

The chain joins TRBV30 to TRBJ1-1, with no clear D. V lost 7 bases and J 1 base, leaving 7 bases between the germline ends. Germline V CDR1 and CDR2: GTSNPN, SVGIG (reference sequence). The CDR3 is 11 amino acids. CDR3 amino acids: CALTENTEAFF. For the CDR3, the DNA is TGTGCCTTAACAGAGAACACTGAAGCTTTCTTT.

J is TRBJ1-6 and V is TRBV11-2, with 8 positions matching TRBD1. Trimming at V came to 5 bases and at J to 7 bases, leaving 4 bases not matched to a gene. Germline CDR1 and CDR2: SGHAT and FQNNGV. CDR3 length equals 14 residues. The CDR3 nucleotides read TGTGCCAGCAGCCACGGACAGGGCAATTCACCCCTCCACTTT. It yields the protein CASSHGQGNSPLHF.

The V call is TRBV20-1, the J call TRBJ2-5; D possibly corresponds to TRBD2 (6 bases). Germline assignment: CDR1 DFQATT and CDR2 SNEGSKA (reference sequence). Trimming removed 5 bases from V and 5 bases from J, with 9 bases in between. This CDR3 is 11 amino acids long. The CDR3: CSARGGETQYF. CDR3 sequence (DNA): TGCAGTGCTCGAGGAGGGGAGACCCAGTACTTC.

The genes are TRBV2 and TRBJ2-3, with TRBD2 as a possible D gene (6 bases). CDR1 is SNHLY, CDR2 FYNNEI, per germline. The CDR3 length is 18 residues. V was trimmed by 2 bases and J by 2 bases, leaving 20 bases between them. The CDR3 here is CASSEREIWAGSTDTQYF. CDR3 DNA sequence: TGTGCCAGCAGTGAACGAGAGATCTGGGCGGGGTCCACAGATACGCAGTATTTT.

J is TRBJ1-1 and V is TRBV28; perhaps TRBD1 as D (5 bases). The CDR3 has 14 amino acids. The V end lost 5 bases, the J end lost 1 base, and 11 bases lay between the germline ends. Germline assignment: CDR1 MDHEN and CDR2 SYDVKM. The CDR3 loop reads CASSEPGGNTEAFF. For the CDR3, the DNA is TGTGCCAGCAGTGAACCGGGGGGGAACACTGAAGCTTTCTTT.

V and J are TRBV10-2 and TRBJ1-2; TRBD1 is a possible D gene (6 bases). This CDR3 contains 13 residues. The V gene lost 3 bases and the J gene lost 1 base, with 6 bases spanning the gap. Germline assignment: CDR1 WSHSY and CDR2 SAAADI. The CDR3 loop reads CASSEGGNYGYTF. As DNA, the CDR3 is TGCGCCAGCAGTGAAGGGGGTAACTATGGCTACACCTTC.

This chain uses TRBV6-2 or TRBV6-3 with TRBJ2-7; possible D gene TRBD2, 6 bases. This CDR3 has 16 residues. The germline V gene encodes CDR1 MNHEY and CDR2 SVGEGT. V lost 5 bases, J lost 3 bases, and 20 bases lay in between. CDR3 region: CASSPLGLRGFYEQYF. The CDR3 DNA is TGTGCCAGCAGTCCCTTGGGACTTCGGGGCTTCTACGAGCAGTACTTC.

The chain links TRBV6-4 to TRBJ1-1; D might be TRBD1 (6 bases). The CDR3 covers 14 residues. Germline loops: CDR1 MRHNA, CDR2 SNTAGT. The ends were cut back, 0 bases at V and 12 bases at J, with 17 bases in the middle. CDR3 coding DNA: TGTGCCAGCAGTGACTCACCGCAGGGGCCGAGGACTTTCTTT. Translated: CASSDSPQGPRTFF.

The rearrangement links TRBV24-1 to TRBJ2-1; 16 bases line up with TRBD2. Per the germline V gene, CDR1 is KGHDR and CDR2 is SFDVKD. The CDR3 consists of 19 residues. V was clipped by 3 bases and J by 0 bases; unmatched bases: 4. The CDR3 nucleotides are TGTGCCACCAGTGATCCCGGGACTAGCGGGGGGGGCTCCTACAATGAGCAGTTCTTC. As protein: CATSDPGTSGGGSYNEQFF.

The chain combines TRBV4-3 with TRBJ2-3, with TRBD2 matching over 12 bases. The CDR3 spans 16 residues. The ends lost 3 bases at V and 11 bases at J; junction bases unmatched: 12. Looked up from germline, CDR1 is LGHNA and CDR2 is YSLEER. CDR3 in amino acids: CASSHAGTSGPGRQYF. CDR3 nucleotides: TGCGCCAGCAGCCATGCTGGGACTAGCGGGCCGGGGAGGCAGTATTTT.

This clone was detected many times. The CDR3 DNA sequence: TGTGCCAGCAGGGCTCGGACAGTCACAGATACGCAGTATTTT. This sequence encodes CASRARTVTDTQYF. The rearrangement links TRBV2 to TRBJ2-3; the D gene is possibly TRBD1 (6 bases). V lost 6 bases and J 2 bases, leaving 12 bases between the germline ends. CDR3 size: 14 residues. Germline CDR1 SNHLY, CDR2 FYNNEI.

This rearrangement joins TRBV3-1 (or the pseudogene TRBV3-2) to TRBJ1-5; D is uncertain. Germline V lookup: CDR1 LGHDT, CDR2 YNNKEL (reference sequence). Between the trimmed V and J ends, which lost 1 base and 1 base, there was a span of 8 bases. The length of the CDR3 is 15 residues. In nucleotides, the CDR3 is TGTGCCAGCAGCCAAGGTGCGGGGAGCAATCAGCCCCAGCATTTT. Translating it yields CASSQGAGSNQPQHF.

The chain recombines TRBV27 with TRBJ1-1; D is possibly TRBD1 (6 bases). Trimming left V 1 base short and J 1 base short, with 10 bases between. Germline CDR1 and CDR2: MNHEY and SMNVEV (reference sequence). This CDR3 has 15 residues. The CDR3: CASSLYQGTNTEAFF. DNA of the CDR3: TGTGCCAGCAGTTTATATCAGGGGACGAACACTGAAGCTTTCTTT.

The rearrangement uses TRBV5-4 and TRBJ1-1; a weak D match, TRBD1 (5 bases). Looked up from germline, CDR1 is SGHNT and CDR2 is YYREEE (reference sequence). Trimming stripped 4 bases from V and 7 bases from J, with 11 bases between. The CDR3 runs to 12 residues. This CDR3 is CASSIWRGEAFF. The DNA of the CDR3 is TGTGCCAGCAGCATCTGGAGGGGTGAAGCTTTCTTT.

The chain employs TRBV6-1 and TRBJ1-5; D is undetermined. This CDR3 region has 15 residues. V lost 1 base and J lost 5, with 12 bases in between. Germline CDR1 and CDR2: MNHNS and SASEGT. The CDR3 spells CASSEGPLYHQPQHF. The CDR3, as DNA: TGTGCCAGCAGTGAAGGTCCTCTATACCATCAGCCCCAGCATTTT.

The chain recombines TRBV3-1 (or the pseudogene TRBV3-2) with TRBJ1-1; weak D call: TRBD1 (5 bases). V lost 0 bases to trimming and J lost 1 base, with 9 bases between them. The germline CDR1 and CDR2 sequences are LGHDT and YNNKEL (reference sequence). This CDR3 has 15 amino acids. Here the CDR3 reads CASSQDYQGNTEAFF. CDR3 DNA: TGTGCCAGCAGCCAAGATTACCAGGGGAACACTGAAGCTTTCTTT.

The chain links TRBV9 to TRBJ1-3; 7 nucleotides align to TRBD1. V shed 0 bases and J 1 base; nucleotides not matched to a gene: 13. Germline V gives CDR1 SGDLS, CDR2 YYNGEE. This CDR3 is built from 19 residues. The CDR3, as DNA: TGTGCCAGCAGCGTAGGGGTTCAGGGGGTAGTGTCATCTGGAAACACCATATATTTT. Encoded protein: CASSVGVQGVVSSGNTIYF. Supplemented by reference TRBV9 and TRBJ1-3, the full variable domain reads DSGVTQTPKHLITATGQRVTLRCSPRSGDLSVYWYQQSLDQGLQFLIQYYNGEERAKGNILERFSAQQFPDLHSELNLSSLELGDSALYFCASSVGVQGVVSSGNTIYFGEGSWLTVV.